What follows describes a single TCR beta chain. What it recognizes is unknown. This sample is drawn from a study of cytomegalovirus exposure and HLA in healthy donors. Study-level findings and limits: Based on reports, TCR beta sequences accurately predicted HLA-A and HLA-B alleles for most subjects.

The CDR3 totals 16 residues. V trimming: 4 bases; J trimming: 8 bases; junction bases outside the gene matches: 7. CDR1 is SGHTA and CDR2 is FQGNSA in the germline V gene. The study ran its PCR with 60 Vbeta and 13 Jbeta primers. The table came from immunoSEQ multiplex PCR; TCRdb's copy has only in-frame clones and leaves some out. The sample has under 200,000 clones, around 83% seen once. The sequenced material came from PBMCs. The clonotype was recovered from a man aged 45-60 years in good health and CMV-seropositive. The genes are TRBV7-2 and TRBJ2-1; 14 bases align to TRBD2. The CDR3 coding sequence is TGTGCCAGCAGCTCAAGACTAGCGGGGGGGCTTTATGAGCAGTTCTTC. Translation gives CASSSRLAGGLYEQFF.